This paragraph covers one T cell receptor (beta chain) sequence. The final CDR3 position lacks the conserved phenylalanine or tryptophan, pointing to a likely read error. TCRdb re-called the multiplex PCR reads through MiXCR, storing one row per CDR3 protein. In the table there are 200,000 to 300,000 distinct CDR3 sequences, around 30% of which are singletons. Axillary draining lymph nodes of breast cancer patients supplied the node samples. These data come from a study of breast tumors, draining lymph nodes, adjacent tissues. Looked up from germline, CDR1 is SGHTA and CDR2 is FQGNSA. The CDR3 consists of 14 residues. V lost 1 base and J lost 10, with 14 bases in between.

The sample comprised axillary lymph node tissue. The receptor was derived from a female donor with breast cancer. Some clones in this sample may be carry-over from other donors' samples. This chain connects TRBV7-2 to TRBJ2-1; possibly TRBD2 for D (6 bases). In DNA form, the CDR3 reads TGTGCCAGCAGCTTAGTCCTAGCGACTAGGGAGCAGTTCCTC. This sequence encodes CASSLVLATREQFL.